This TCR beta chain emerged from a study of cytomegalovirus exposure and HLA in healthy donors. The study ran its PCR with 60 Vbeta and 13 Jbeta primers. Here immunoSEQ multiplex PCR was the method, and the copy in TCRdb shows in-frame clones only, minus some. Here the sample spans about 140,000 clones, 80% being singletons. This clone has only a few counts. As yet, its antigen is unknown. Trimming at V came to 11 bases and at J to 8 bases, leaving 17 bases not matched to a gene. Germline V gene data show CDR1 as MNHGY and CDR2 as SAAAGT. This CDR3 region has 14 residues. Study-wide results and caveats: Another analysis was done later, and it associated 15,000 or so TCR beta sequences with HLA alleles at 0.05 false discovery rate.

This sequence joins TRBV6-8 and TRBJ1-2, with TRBD1 matching over 7 bases. The sequence derives from a male donor in good health and CMV-seronegative. The material sequenced was PBMCs. The CDR3 DNA is TGTGCCGGAGGACAGGCCCCTGTCGGAGGAGGCTACACCTTC. Translating gives CAGGQAPVGGGYTF.